Ten or more counts support the clone carrying this T cell receptor (beta chain). The germline CDR1 and CDR2 sequences are SGHRS and YFSETQ. The J segment lost 7 bases and the V segment lost 4 bases, leaving 6 bases of the junction unmatched. The CDR3 loop spans 14 amino acids. Uncontrolled infection, other autoimmune disease, pregnancy or lactation led to exclusion. TCR beta CDR3 regions were amplified from RNA. TCR CDR3 regions were first amplified by RT-PCR with HTBI primers. A single record per CDR3 protein comes from TCRdb applying MiXCR to the multiplex PCR reads. This sample has 400,000 to 500,000 distinct CDR3 sequences, with roughly 14% found just once. This entry is derived from a study of T cells in Graves' hyperthyroidism and ophthalmopathy.

The chain recombines TRBV5-1 with TRBJ2-7; TRBD2 matches at 12 bases. Sequenced: blood. The TCR originated in a man aged 18 to 29 with Graves' ophthalmopathy. The CDR3 spells CASSLRTSGGEQYF. The CDR3 coding sequence is TGCGCCAGCAGCCTACGAACTAGCGGGGGGGAGCAGTACTTC.